This passage covers 6 T cell receptor beta chains from one sample sequenced in a study of somatic mutations in cytotoxic T cells in rheumatoid arthritis. Only in-frame clones appear in the TCRdb table, and some are missing; sequencing was by immunoSEQ multiplex PCR. The repertoire includes 20,000 to 25,000 clones, more than 70% of them detected once, and approximately 20% sits in the top ten. The sample was CD8+ T cells sorted from blood. These receptors were obtained from a woman aged 45-59 years in good health.

The chain uses TRBV6-6 and TRBJ2-3; D not resolved. Germline V lookup: CDR1 MNHNY, CDR2 SVGAGI (reference sequence). This CDR3 comprises 15 residues. V was cut by 0 bases and J by 1 base, with 8 bases left in between. In DNA, the CDR3 is TGTGCCAGCAGTTACTCGGCCACGGGCACAGATACGCAGTATTTT. Translation: CASSYSATGTDTQYF.

Judged by abundance, this clone is medium-sized (0.01 to 0.1%). The chain links TRBV6-5 to TRBJ1-2, with TRBD1 matching 7 bases. The CDR3 sequence is 12 residues long. The V gene end was trimmed by 5 bases and the J gene end by 8 bases; junction bases not matched to a gene: 5. Germline V gene lookup returns CDR1 MNHEY and CDR2 SVGAGI. The DNA of the CDR3 is TGTGCCAGCAGTGATACAGGGGAGGGCTACACCTTC. Protein sequence: CASSDTGEGYTF.

This chain connects TRBV4-3 to TRBJ1-1, with unresolved D. Trimming shortened V by 0 bases and J by 0 bases, and 8 bases separated the two germline ends. The germline V gene encodes CDR1 LGHNA and CDR2 YSLEER. This CDR3 has 15 amino acids. This CDR3 is CASSQDHSMNTEAFF. The CDR3 nucleotides are TGCGCCAGCAGCCAAGACCACAGTATGAACACTGAAGCTTTCTTT.

The chain links TRBV7-9 to TRBJ2-3, with D uncertain. This CDR3 has 13 amino acids. Trimming took off 5 bases at V and 6 bases at J, with 12 bases between the two ends. Germline lookup yields CDR1 SEHNR and CDR2 FQNEAQ (reference sequence). For the CDR3, the DNA is TGTGCCAGCAGCCCCGAAACGTGGGATACGCAGTATTTT. Amino acid sequence: CASSPETWDTQYF.

The chain recombines TRBV2 with TRBJ1-4; TRBD1 is a possible D gene (6 bases). Germline CDR1 is SNHLY and CDR2 is FYNNEI. The CDR3 is 19 residues long. The ends were cut back, 5 bases at V and 2 bases at J, with 24 bases in the middle. CDR3 loop: CASSYAGGTLGFTNEKLFF. Here the CDR3 DNA reads TGTGCCAGCAGTTACGCTGGAGGGACATTGGGTTTCACTAATGAAAAACTGTTTTTT.

The chain links TRBV10-2 to TRBJ2-7, with TRBD2 matching over 7 bases. Per the germline V gene, CDR1 is WSHSY and CDR2 is SAAADI. Trimming removed 5 bases from V and 10 bases from J; junction bases left unmatched: 8. The length of the CDR3 is 12 residues. CDR3 in DNA: TGCGCCAGCAGTCCCGGGGAGGGTCTACAGTACTTC. It translates to CASSPGEGLQYF.